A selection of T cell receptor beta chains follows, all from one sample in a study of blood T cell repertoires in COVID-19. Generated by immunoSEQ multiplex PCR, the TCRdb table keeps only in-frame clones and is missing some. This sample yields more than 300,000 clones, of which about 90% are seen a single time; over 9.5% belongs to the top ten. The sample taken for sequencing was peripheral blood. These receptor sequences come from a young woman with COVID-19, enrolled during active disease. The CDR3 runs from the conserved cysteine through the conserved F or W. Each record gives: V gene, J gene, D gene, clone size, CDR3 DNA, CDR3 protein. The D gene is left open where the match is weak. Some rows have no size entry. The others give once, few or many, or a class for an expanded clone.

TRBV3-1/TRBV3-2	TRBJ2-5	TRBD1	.	TGTGCCAGCAGCCAAGGACAGGGCAGGAAGACCCAGTACTTC	CASSQGQGRKTQYF
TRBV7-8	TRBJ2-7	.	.	TGTGCCAGCAGCTTAGCGGCTAGCTTAAACCACGAGCAGTACTTC	CASSLAASLNHEQYF
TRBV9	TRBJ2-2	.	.	TGTGCCAGCAGCGTAATAGCTACGAACACCGGGGAGCTGTTTTTT	CASSVIATNTGELFF
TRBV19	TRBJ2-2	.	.	TGTGCCAGTAGTCCCACTGCAGGTCCCTCCGGGGAGCTGTTTTTT	CASSPTAGPSGELFF
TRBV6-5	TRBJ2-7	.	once	TGTGCCAGCAGTTCGCGCGGGGAAGTTACTCTACTCGAGCAGTACTTC	CASSSRGEVTLLEQYF
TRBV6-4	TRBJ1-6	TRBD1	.	TGTGCCAGTCCTGTACAGGGACAGTATAATTCACCCCTCCACTTT	CASPVQGQYNSPLHF
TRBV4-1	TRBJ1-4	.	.	TGCGCCAGCAGCCAAGATCCTCAGGGGCCGCTGGGGAAACTGTTTTTT	CASSQDPQGPLGKLFF
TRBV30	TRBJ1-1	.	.	TGTGCCTGGAGTGTACGGAAAGGGGGTGAAGCTTTCTTT	CAWSVRKGGEAFF
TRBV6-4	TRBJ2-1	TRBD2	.	TGTGCCAGCAGTGCCGGGACTAGCAATGAGCAGTTCTTC	CASSAGTSNEQFF
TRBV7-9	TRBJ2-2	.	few	TGTGCCAGCAGCCTGGACTTGAACACCGGGGAGCTGTTTTTT	CASSLDLNTGELFF
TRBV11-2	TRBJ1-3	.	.	TGTGCCAGCAGCTCCCAAAACACCATATATTTT	CASSSQNTIYF
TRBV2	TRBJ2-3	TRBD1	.	TGTGCCAGCAGTTTCGGACAGGGGGCTACAGATACGCAGTATTTT	CASSFGQGATDTQYF
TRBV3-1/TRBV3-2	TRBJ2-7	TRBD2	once	TGTGCCAGCACACTAGCGGTTGGCTACGAGCAGTACTTC	CASTLAVGYEQYF
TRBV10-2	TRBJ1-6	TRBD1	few	TGCGCCAGCAGTGAGTCGCGGACAGGGACTTCACCCCTCCACTTT	CASSESRTGTSPLHF
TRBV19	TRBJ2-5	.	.	TGTGCCAGTAGTATCGTCAGTCAAGAGACCCAGTACTTC	CASSIVSQETQYF
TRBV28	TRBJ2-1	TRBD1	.	TGTGCCAGCAGAGCCGGGACAGGGTCCTACAATGAGCAGTTCTTC	CASRAGTGSYNEQFF
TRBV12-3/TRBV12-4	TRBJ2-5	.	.	TGTGCCAGCAAAGCTAGCGAAGAGACCCAGTACTTC	CASKASEETQYF
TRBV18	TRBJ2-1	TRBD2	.	TGTGCCAGCTCACCACTAAGGACTAGCGGGAGTTCCTACAATGAGCAGTTCTTC	CASSPLRTSGSSYNEQFF
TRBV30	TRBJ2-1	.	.	TGTGCCTGGAGTGTATCAGGGGACGGTGAGCAGTTCTTC	CAWSVSGDGEQFF
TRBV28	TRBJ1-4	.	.	TGTGCCAGCAGTTTTCTGAGAAAACTGTTTTTT	CASSFLRKLFF
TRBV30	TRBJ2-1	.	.	TGTGCCTGGAGTGTACGAGGAGGGGGCTGGAATGAGCAGTTCTTC	CAWSVRGGGWNEQFF
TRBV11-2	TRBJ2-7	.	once	TGTGCCAGCAGCGACAGGAGCTACGAGCAGTACTTC	CASSDRSYEQYF
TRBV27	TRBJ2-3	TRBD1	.	TGTGCCAGTGGGGACAGGGTGGCAGATACGCAGTATTTT	CASGDRVADTQYF
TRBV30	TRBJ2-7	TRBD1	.	TGTGCCTGTAACCGGGACAGGGTGTACGAGCAGTACTTC	CACNRDRVYEQYF
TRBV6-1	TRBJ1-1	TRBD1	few	TGTGCCAGCAGTGAATCGCAAGGGACAGTCGCTGAAGCTTTCTTT	CASSESQGTVAEAFF
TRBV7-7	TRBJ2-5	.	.	TGTGCTAGCAGCCCCGCAATGGTAGGGGAAGAGACCCAGTACTTC	CASSPAMVGEETQYF
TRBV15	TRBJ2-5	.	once	TGTGCCACCAGCAGGCCCACTGCTACAGGGTTTGGGACCCAGTACTTC	CATSRPTATGFGTQYF